These T cell receptor beta chains were read from a single sample in a study of T cell responses to AZD1222 COVID-19 vaccine. This table comes from immunoSEQ multiplex PCR, and its TCRdb copy is limited to in-frame clones, with some not included. The table has 100,000 to 120,000 clones, 70% to 90% seen once. The source material was peripheral blood, sampled on day 0 of AZD1222 vaccination. These receptors were obtained from an adult in good health. The conserved cysteine and the conserved F or W are not part of the CDR3 here. Fields, in order: J gene, V gene, D gene, CDR3 protein. The D gene is left open where the match is weak.

TRBJ2-7 TRBV6-1 NA ASSEPGRTTYEQY
TRBJ2-6 TRBV19 NA ASSIGRGASGANVLT
TRBJ2-7 TRBV7-9 NA ASIRAGTKNEQY
TRBJ1-2 TRBV6-5 TRBD1 ASRDSTGGHYGYT
TRBJ1-2 TRBV11-2 NA ASSSLRTQGGGYGYT
TRBJ2-5 TRBV11-3 TRBD1 ASSKGAAETQY
TRBJ1-3 TRBV7-2 NA ASSLGDGVGSSGNTIY
TRBJ1-4 TRBV11-3 NA ASSPGERGSGEKLF
TRBJ1-5 TRBV7-2 NA ASSLDTGMGQPQH
TRBJ2-1 TRBV12-5 TRBD1 ASAPGTGVAEQF
TRBJ2-3 TRBV7-3 NA ASRLPPRDTQY
TRBJ2-1 TRBV5-1 NA ASSLVDYNEQF
TRBJ2-1 TRBV5-1 TRBD2 ASSQGAGRANNEQF
TRBJ1-1 TRBV7-2 NA ASSSTMVTEAF
TRBJ1-2 TRBV2 TRBD1 ASSLRTGAGGYT
TRBJ2-1 TRBV27 TRBD2 ASSGPSGITDYNEQF
TRBJ2-7 TRBV18 NA ASSPTRGVSYEQY
TRBJ2-5 TRBV7-8 NA ASSLDPSVETQY
TRBJ1-1 TRBV6-2/TRBV6-3 NA ASSYSGGLAKIMNTEAF
TRBJ2-7 TRBV5-1 NA ASSFTGYEQY
TRBJ1-1 TRBV3-1/TRBV3-2 NA ASSTFNTEAF
TRBJ1-5 TRBV2 NA ASSESMGAWGNQPQH
TRBJ2-7 TRBV3-1/TRBV3-2 TRBD2 ASSQGRTSGSEQY
TRBJ2-1 TRBV9 TRBD2 ASSVGTSGGAHEQF
TRBJ1-6 TRBV18 TRBD1 ASSGGTGGRNSPLH
TRBJ1-2 TRBV11-2 NA ASSLILGGDGYT
TRBJ2-7 TRBV18 TRBD2 ASSPTRGGSYEQY
TRBJ2-6 TRBV7-9 NA ASSLAGPQVGANVLT
TRBJ2-7 TRBV28 NA ASSLWGFEQY
TRBJ2-7 TRBV11-2 TRBD2 ASSHSSGGSYEQY
TRBJ2-1 TRBV19 TRBD2 ASTLAGAADEQF
TRBJ2-5 TRBV2 TRBD2 ASRDLAGGRKTQY
TRBJ1-2 TRBV28 TRBD1 ASSLSDRVNGYT
TRBJ1-1 TRBV19 TRBD1 ASSPSGSGGGTEAF
TRBJ1-4 TRBV15 NA ATSRDFAVGQGSEKLF
TRBJ1-2 TRBV28 NA ASSLRTGYT
TRBJ1-3 TRBV18 NA ASSPGGGTDTIY
TRBJ2-2 TRBV9 NA ASSVVDTGELF
TRBJ1-5 TRBV30 NA AWSPGGRGQPQH
TRBJ2-3 TRBV19 NA ASSTQFLTDTQY
TRBJ2-5 TRBV3-1/TRBV3-2 NA ASSSYRETQY
TRBJ1-2 TRBV27 NA ASSPRDPAVYGYT
TRBJ2-3 TRBV7-3 NA ASSFNGEAQY
TRBJ2-2 TRBV30 NA AWSVLAGPGNTGELF
TRBJ1-1 TRBV19 NA ASTSGAGEGGTEAF
TRBJ1-1 TRBV30 NA AWNPGRVNTEAF
TRBJ2-7 TRBV5-4 TRBD2 ASSAGDGYYEQY
TRBJ1-5 TRBV2 NA ASSRLVSNQPQH
TRBJ2-5 TRBV28 TRBD2 ASSLGGGGPVGETQY
TRBJ2-5 TRBV4-3 TRBD2 ASSLATRTSGGAAEKETQY
TRBJ1-3 TRBV7-2 NA ASSYQGGSGNTIY
TRBJ1-1 TRBV3-1/TRBV3-2 NA ASSQEIPGRGNTEAF
TRBJ1-1 TRBV5-1 TRBD1 ASSFRQGMNTEAF
TRBJ2-7 TRBV28 NA ASSLYGLGGASPEQY
TRBJ2-3 TRBV10-3 TRBD2 AISGDIPGLAGEGGDTQY
TRBJ2-5 TRBV27 TRBD1 ASSLIHRAGGQETQY
TRBJ2-7 TRBV3-1/TRBV3-2 TRBD2 ASSIRTSGSYEQY
TRBJ1-2 TRBV9 NA ASSPRRTVYGYT
TRBJ1-2 TRBV27 TRBD1 ASSRDRGQGYT